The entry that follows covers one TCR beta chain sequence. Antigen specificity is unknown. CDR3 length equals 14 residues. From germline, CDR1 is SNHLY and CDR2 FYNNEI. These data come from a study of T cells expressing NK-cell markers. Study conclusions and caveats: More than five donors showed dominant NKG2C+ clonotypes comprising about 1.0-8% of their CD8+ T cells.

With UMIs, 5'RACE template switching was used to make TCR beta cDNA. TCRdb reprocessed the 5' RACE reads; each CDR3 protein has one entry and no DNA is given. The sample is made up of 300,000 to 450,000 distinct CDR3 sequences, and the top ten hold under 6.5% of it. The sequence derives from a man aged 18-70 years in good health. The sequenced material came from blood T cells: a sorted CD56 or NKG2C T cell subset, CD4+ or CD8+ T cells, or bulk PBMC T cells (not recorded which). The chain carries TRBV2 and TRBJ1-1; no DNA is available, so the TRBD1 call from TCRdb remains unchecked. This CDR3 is CASSKGQGETEAFF. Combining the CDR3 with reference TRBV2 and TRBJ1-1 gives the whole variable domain EPEVTQTPSHQVTQMGQEVILRCVPISNHLYFYWYRQILGQKVEFLVSFYNNEISEKSEIFDDQFSVERPDGSNFTLKIRSTKLEDSAMYFCASSKGQGETEAFFGQGTRLTVV.